This TCR beta chain originates from a study of Tregs in tolerant kidney transplant recipients (dated by TCRdb to between 2018 and 2021). Notes on the research overall: In bulk CFSE mixed lymphocyte reactions, CFSE-labeled recipient PBMCs were cocultured with irradiated donor PBMCs for six to seven days, then stained for CD3/CD4/CD8 and FACS-sorted. TCRbeta repertoire sequencing was used in a few healthy controls to compare several methods for expanding Tregs specific for an allogeneic donor. The study used TCRbeta sequencing to identify donor-specific regulatory T cells before combined kidney and bone marrow transplantation, then tracked those cells after transplant.

Taken from cysteine to phenylalanine, the CDR3 has 15 residues. Just CDR3 DNA is preserved here, 45 bases in frame from base 1. Reading the germline V gene (reference sequence) gives CDR1 SGHKS and CDR2 YYEKEE. V is cut by 2 bases and J by 0 bases, and the space between the germline ends is 11 bases. Details on this clone: Its antigen is currently not known. Qualities for individual bases were not recorded, and no much larger clone is one base off.

Study-wide conclusions, independent of this receptor: The study was constrained by small patient numbers, and validation of the findings is required in larger populations and under other immunosuppression protocols. Biological reproducibility was not directly addressed, though technical replication error appeared minimal. Expanding Tregs with activated donor B cells appeared to identify the most biologically relevant and donor-specific TCRbeta repertoire.

Healthy control blood came either as purchased buffy coats or from healthy volunteers. Healthy control blood was separated into PBMCs by Ficoll density gradient and cryopreserved, and patient PBMCs were collected both before and after transplant. For TCRbeta CDR3 sequencing, genomic DNA was extracted from sorted cells using the QIAGEN DNeasy Blood and Tissue Kit. High-throughput TCRbeta CDR3 sequencing, which included PCR amplification with bias correction and internal controls, was done commercially through immunoSEQ. The source study handled its data this way. Unique productive TCRbeta sequences were defined by CDR3 nucleotide sequence where primers matched, and otherwise by CDR3 amino acid sequence together with Vbeta and Jbeta genes. Donor-reactive sequences were defined as at least 5-fold expanded in CFSE-low cells versus unstimulated cells, with frequency of at least 0.01% in CFSE-low cells. Jensen-Shannon divergence calculated on the top 100 TCRbeta sequences ranked by frequency was used to measure repertoire divergence. For samples with multiple sequencing runs, sorting error was corrected separately for each run before the runs were pooled. TCRdb took over this immuneACCESS table, retaining in-frame rearrangements with V and J assigned. Such tables are incomplete; in checked studies, under half of the missing clones stem from an unresolved V gene, and the remainder is unexplained. Clone size and the V and J calls come from that table; the DNA yielded D and trimming. The sample has thousands of clones on record, approximately 46% of them singletons. In total, the top ten clones hold 5.4% of the sample.

Sequencing was done on a sample of CD4+ T cells from blood cultured with allogeneic cells. The sequence was obtained from a human donor in good health. The chain is made from TRBV5-5 and TRBJ1-1, with a tentative D gene TRBD1 over 5 matching bases. Read as DNA, the sequence is TGTGCCAGCAGCTTCGGGGCGATGGTGAACACTGAAGCTTTCTTT. Translated, this gives CASSFGAMVNTEAFF.